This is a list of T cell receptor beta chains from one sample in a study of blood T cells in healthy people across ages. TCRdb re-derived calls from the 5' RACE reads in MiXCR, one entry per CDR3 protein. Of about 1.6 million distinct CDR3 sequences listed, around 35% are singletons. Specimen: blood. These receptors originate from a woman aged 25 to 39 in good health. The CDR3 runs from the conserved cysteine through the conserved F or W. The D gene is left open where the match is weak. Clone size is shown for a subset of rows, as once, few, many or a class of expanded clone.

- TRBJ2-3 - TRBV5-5 CASSFSAFGGSSTQYF TGTGCCAGCAGCTTCTCGGCATTCGGCGGTAGTAGTACGCAGTATTTT
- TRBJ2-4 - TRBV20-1 CSAGESRGAKNIQYF TGCAGTGCTGGGGAGTCCCGCGGGGCCAAAAACATTCAGTACTTC
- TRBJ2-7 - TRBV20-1 CSARDGGRADEQYF TGCAGTGCTAGAGATGGGGGCAGGGCGGATGAGCAGTACTTC
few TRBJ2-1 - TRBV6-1 CASSGTNYNEQFF TGTGCCAGCAGTGGGACTAACTACAATGAGCAGTTCTTC
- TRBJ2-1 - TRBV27 CASSIKVSYNEQFF TGTGCCAGCTCAATCAAAGTCTCCTACAATGAGCAGTTCTTC
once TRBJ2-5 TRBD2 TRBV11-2 CASSLGAREGPRKTQYF TGTGCCAGCAGCTTAGGGGCGAGGGAGGGCCCAAGGAAGACCCAGTACTTC
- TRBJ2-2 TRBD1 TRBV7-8 CASSLGTGSTGELFF TGTGCCAGCAGCTTAGGGACAGGGAGCACCGGGGAGCTGTTTTTT
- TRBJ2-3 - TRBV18 CASSDSYTDTQYF TGTGCCAGCTCTGACAGTTACACAGATACGCAGTATTTT
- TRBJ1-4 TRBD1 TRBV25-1 CASRRTGSPNEKLFF TGTGCCAGCAGACGGACAGGGAGTCCTAATGAAAAACTGTTTTTT
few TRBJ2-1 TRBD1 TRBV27 CASQDRAFYNEQFF TGTGCCAGTCAGGACAGGGCATTCTACAATGAGCAGTTCTTC
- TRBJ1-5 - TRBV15 CATSRVVWQGPQHF TGTGCCACCAGCAGAGTTGTATGGCAGGGCCCCCAGCATTTT
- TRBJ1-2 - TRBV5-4 CASSPSGAESYGYTF TGTGCCAGCAGCCCTTCCGGGGCGGAGAGTTATGGCTACACCTTC
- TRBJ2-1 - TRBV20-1 CSATHSGAPRGNEQFF TGCAGTGCTACACACTCGGGGGCCCCCCGTGGCAATGAGCAGTTCTTC
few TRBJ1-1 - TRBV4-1 CASSQQPGDTNTEAFF TGCGCCAGCAGCCAACAACCGGGGGATACGAACACTGAAGCTTTCTTT
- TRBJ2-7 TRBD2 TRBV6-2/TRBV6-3 CASRRQWGGRAVYEQYF TGTGCCAGCAGGAGACAGTGGGGCGGGAGGGCGGTCTACGAGCAGTACTTC
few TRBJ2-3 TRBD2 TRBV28 CASSLYPSGLTDTQYF TGTGCCAGCAGTTTATACCCTAGCGGACTCACAGATACGCAGTATTTT
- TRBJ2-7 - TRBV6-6 CASSYSILGGAYEQYF TGTGCCAGCAGTTACTCGATATTAGGTGGTGCCTACGAGCAGTACTTC
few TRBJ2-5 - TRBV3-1 CASSQGSVPQETQYF TGTGCCAGCAGCCAAGGCAGTGTGCCGCAAGAGACCCAGTACTTC
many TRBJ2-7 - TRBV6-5 CASGYPSSYEQYF TGTGCCAGCGGGTATCCTAGCTCCTACGAGCAGTACTTC
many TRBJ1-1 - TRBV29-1 CSAGRTDEAFF TGCAGCGCCGGCAGGACAGACGAAGCTTTCTTT
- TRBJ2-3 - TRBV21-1 CASPTSGSTDTQYF TGTGCCAGCCCGACTAGCGGGAGCACAGATACGCAGTATTTT
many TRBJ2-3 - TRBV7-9 CASSLDGGRTDTQYF TGTGCCAGCAGCTTAGACGGGGGTCGTACAGATACGCAGTATTTT
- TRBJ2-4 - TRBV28 CASSLGTSIAKNIQYF TGTGCCAGCAGTTTAGGGACAAGCATAGCCAAAAACATTCAGTACTTC
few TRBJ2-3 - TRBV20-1 CSAGGAGPYTQYF TGCAGTGCTGGCGGGGCGGGGCCCTATACGCAGTATTTT
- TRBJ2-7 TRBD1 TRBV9 CASSTRAGGYEQYF TGTGCCAGCAGCACCCGCGCAGGGGGCTACGAGCAGTACTTC
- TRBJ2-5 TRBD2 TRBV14 CASSLSGGLYQETQYF TGTGCCAGCAGCCTAAGCGGGGGCTTGTACCAAGAGACCCAGTACTTC
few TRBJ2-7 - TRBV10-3 CATTTETALYSYEQYF TGTGCCACCACCACAGAAACGGCACTTTACTCCTACGAGCAGTACTTC
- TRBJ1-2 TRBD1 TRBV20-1 CSARPRQGAGGYTF TGCAGTGCTAGACCCCGACAGGGGGCTGGTGGCTACACCTTC
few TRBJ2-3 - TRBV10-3 CAISESRAGTRDRDTQYF TGTGCCATCAGTGAGTCGCGGGCCGGGACTCGGGATAGAGATACGCAGTATTTT
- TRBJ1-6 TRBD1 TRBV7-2 CASSLTTGVYNSPLHF TGTGCCAGCAGCTTGACGACAGGGGTCTATAATTCACCCCTCCACTTT
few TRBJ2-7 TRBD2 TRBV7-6 CASSSDGTTYEQYF TGTGCCAGCAGCTCAGACGGGACTACCTACGAGCAGTACTTC
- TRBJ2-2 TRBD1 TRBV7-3 CASSRRTGGSTGELFF TGTGCCAGCAGCCGTCGGACAGGGGGTAGTACCGGGGAGCTGTTTTTT
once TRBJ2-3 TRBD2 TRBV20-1 CSARDEASGRAGLGTDTQYF TGCAGTGCTAGAGATGAGGCTAGCGGGAGGGCCGGGTTGGGCACAGATACGCAGTATTTT
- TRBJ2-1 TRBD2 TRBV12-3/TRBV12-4 CASSLRALAGGPDTEQFF TGTGCCAGCAGTTTAAGGGCCCTAGCGGGAGGACCCGATACTGAGCAGTTCTTC
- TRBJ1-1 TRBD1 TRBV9 CVSSGTGDTEAFF TGTGTCAGCAGCGGGACAGGGGACACTGAAGCTTTCTTT
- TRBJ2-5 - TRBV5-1 CASSRNAGVQETQYF TGCGCCAGCAGCCGCAACGCAGGGGTACAAGAGACCCAGTACTTC
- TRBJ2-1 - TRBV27 CASSFDREGETQFF TGTGCCAGCAGTTTCGACAGGGAGGGAGAGACCCAGTTCTTC